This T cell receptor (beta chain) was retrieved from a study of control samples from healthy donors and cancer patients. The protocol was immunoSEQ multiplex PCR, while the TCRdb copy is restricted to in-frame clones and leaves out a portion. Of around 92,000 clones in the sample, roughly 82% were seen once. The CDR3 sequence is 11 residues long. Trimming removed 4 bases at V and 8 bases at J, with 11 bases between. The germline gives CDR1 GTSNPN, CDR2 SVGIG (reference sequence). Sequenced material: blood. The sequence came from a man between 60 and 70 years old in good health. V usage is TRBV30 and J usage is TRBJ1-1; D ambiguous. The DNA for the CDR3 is TGTGCCTGGAAAAAGTTGTCGGAAGCTTTCTTT. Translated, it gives CAWKKLSEAFF.